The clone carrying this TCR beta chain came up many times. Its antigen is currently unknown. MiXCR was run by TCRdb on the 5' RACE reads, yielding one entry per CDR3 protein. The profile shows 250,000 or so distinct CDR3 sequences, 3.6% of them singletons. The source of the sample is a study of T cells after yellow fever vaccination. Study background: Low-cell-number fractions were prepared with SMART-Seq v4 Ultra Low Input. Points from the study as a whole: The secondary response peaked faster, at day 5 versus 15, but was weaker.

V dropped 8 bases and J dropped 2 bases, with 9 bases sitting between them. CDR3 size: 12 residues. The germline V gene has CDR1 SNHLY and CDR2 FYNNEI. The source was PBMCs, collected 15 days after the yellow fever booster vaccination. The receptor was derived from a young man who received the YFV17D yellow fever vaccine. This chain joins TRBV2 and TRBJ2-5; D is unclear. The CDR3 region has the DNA TGTGCCAGCTCGCAACTGCAAGAGACCCAGTACTTC. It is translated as CASSQLQETQYF.